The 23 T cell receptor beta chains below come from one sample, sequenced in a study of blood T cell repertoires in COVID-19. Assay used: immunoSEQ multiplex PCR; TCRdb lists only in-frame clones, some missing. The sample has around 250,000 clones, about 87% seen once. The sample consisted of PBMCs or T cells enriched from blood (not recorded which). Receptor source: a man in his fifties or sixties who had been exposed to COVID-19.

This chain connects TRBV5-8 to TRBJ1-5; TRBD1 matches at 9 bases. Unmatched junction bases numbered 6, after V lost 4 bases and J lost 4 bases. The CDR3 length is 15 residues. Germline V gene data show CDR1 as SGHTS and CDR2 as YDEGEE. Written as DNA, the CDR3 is TGTGCCAGCAGCATAGGACAGGGGTCGAATCAGCCCCAGCATTTT. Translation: CASSIGQGSNQPQHF.

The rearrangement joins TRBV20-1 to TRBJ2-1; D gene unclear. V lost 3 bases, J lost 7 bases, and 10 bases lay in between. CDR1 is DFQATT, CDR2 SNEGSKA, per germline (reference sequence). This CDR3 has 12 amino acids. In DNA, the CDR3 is TGCAGTGCTAGTCGCATTGAGAATGAGCAGTTCTTC. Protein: CSASRIENEQFF.

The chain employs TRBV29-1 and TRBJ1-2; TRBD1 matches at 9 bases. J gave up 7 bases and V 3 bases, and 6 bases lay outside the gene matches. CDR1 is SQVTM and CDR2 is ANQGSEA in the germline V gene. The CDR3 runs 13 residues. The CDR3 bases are TGCAGCGTTGATGCTTCGGACAGGGGTGGCTACACCTTC. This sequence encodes CSVDASDRGGYTF.

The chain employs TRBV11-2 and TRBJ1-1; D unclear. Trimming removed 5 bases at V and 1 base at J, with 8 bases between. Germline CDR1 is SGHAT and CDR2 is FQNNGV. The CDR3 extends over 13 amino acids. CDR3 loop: CASSLSTNTEAFF. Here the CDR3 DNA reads TGTGCCAGCAGCCTGAGTACGAACACTGAAGCTTTCTTT.

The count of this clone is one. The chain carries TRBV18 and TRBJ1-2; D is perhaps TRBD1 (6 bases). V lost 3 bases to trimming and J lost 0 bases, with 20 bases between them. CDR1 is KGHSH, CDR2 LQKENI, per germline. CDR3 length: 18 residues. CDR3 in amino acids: CASSPRIQGSLANYGYTF. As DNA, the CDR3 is TGTGCCAGCTCACCCCGGATACAGGGCTCACTAGCTAACTATGGCTACACCTTC. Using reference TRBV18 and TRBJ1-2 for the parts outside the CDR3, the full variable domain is NAGVMQNPRHLVRRRGQEARLRCSPMKGHSHVYWYRQLPEEGLKFMVYLQKENIIDESGMPKERFSAEFPKEGPSILRIQQVVRGDSAAYFCASSPRIQGSLANYGYTFGSGTRLTVV.

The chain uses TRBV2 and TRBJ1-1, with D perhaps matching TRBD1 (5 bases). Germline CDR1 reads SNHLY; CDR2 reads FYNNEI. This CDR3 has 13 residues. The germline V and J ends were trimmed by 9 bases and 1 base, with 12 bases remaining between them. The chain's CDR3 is CARGWTRNTEAFF. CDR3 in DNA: TGTGCCAGGGGATGGACACGGAACACTGAAGCTTTCTTT.

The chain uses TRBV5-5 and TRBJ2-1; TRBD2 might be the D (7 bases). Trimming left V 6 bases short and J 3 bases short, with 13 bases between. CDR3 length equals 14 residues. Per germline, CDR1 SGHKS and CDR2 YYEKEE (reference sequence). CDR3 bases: TGTGCCAGCACCCAAGGGGGGGGCTACAATGAGCAGTTCTTC. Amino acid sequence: CASTQGGGYNEQFF.

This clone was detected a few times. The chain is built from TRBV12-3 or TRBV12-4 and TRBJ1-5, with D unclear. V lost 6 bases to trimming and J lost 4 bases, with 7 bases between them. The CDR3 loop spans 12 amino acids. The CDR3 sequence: CASRKPNQPQHF. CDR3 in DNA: TGTGCCAGCAGGAAGCCTAATCAGCCCCAGCATTTT.

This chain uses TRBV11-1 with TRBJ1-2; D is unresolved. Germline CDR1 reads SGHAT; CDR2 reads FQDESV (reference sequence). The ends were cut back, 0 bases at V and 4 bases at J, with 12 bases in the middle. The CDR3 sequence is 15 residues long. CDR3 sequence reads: CASSLAEGMSYGYTF. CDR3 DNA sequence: TGTGCCAGCAGCTTAGCGGAGGGAATGAGCTATGGCTACACCTTC.

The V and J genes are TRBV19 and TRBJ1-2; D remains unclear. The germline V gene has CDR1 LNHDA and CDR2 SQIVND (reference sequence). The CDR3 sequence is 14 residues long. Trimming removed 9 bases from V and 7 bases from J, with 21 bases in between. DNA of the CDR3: TGTGCCAGCCGCCTTGGGTTGGGCGTGAGTGGCTACACCTTC. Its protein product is CASRLGLGVSGYTF.

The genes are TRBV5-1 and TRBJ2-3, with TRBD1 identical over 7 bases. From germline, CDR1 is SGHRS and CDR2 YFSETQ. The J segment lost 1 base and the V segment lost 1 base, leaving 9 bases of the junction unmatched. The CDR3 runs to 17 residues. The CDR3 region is CASSLRIGGSGTDTQYF. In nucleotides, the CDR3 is TGCGCCAGCAGCTTGAGGATAGGGGGCAGTGGCACAGATACGCAGTATTTT.

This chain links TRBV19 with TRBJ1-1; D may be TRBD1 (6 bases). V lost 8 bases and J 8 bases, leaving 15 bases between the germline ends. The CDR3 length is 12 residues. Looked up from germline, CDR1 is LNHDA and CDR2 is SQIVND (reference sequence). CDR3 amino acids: CASHHGGAEAFF. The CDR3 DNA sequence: TGTGCCAGTCATCATGGGGGCGCCGAAGCTTTCTTT.

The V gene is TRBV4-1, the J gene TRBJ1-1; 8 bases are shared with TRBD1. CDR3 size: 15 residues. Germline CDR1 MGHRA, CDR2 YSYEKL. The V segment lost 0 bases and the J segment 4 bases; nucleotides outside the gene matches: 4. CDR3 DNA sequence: TGCGCCAGCAGCCAAGATCACAGGGGGGGCACTGAAGCTTTCTTT. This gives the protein CASSQDHRGGTEAFF.

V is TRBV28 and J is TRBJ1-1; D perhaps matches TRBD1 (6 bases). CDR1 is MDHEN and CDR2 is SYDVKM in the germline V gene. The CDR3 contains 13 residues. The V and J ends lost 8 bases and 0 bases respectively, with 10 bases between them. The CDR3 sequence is CASGGYLNTEAFF. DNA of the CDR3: TGTGCCAGCGGGGGCTACCTGAACACTGAAGCTTTCTTT.

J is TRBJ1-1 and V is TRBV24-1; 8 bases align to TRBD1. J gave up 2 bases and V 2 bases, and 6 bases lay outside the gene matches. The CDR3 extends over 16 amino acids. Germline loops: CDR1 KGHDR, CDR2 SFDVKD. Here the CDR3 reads CATSDSRAGGNTEAFF. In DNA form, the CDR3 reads TGTGCCACCAGTGATTCCAGGGCAGGGGGCAACACTGAAGCTTTCTTT.

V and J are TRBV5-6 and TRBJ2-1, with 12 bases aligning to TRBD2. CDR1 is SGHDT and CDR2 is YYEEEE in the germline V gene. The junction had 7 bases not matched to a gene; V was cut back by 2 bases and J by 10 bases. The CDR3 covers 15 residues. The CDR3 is CASSFGLAGIGEQFF. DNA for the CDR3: TGTGCCAGCAGCTTCGGACTAGCGGGAATAGGCGAGCAGTTCTTC.

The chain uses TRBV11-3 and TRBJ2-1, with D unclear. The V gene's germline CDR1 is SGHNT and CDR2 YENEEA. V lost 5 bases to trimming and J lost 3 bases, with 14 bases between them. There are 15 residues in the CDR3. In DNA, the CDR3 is TGTGCCAGCAGCACCGCGGCGAGAAACTACAATGAGCAGTTCTTC. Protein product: CASSTAARNYNEQFF.

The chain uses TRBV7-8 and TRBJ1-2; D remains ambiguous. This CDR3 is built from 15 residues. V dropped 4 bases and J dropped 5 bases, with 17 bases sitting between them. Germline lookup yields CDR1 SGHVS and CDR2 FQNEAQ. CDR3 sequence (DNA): TGTGCCAGCAGCTCAAGCCCGGTTCCGATTTATGGCTACACCTTC. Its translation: CASSSSPVPIYGYTF.

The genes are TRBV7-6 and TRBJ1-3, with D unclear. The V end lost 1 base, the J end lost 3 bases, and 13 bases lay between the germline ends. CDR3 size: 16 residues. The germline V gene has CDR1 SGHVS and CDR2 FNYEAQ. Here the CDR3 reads CASSLGGGWDGNTIYF. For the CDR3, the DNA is TGTGCCAGCAGCTTAGGAGGAGGGTGGGATGGAAACACCATATATTTT. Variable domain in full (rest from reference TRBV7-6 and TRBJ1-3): GAGVSQSPRYKVTKRGQDVALRCDPISGHVSLYWYRQALGQGPEFLTYFNYEAQQDKSGLPNDRFSAERPEGSISTLTIQRTEQRDSAMYRCASSLGGGWDGNTIYFGEGSWLTVV.

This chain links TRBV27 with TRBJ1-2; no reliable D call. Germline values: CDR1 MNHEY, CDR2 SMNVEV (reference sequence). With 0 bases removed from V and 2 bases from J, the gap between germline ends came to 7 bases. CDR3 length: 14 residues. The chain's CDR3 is CASSLSIQNYGYTF. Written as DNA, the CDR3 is TGTGCCAGCAGTTTATCGATACAGAACTATGGCTACACCTTC.

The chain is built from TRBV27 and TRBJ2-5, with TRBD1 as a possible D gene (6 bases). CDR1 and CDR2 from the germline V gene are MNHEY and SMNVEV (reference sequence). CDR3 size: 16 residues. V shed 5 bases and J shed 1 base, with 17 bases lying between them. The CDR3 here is CASSAHQQGSQETQYF. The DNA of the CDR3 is TGTGCCAGCAGTGCACACCAACAGGGCTCCCAAGAGACCCAGTACTTC.

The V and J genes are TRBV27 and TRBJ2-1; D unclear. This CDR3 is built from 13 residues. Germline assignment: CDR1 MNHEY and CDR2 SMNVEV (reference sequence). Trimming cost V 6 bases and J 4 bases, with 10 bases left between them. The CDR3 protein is CASSPVMYNEQFF. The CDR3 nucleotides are TGTGCCAGCAGCCCCGTAATGTACAATGAGCAGTTCTTC.

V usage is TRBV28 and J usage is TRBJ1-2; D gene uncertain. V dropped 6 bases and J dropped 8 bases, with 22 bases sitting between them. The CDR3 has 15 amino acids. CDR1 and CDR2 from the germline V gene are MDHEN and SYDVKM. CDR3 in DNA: TGTGCCAGCAGCGCACCCCTAGTGGCCGTGGAAGGCTACACCTTC. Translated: CASSAPLVAVEGYTF.